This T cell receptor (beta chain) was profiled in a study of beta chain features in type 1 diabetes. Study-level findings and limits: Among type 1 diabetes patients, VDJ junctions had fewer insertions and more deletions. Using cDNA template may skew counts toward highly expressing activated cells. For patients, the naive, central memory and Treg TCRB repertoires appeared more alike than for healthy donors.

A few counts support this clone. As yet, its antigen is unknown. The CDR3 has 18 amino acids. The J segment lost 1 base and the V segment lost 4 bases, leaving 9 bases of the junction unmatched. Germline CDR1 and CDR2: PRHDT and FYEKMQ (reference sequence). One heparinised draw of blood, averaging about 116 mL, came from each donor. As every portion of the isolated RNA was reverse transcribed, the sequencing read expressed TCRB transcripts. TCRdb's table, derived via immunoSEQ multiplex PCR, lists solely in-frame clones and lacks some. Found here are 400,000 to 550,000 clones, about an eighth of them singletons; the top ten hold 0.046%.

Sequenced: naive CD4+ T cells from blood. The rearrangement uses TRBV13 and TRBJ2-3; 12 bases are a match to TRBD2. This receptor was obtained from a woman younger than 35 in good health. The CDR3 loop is CASSWGTSGREGTDTQYF. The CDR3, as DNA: TGTGCCAGCAGCTGGGGGACTAGCGGGCGGGAAGGCACAGATACGCAGTATTTT. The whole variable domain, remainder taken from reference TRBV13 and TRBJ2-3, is AAGVIQSPRHLIKEKRETATLKCYPIPRHDTVYWYQQGPGQDPQFLISFYEKMQSDKGSIPDRFSAQQFSDYHSELNMSSLELGDSALYFCASSWGTSGREGTDTQYFGPGTRLTVL.